Listed here are 29 T cell receptor beta chains from one sample, sequenced in a study of T cells in Graves' hyperthyroidism and ophthalmopathy. The CDR3 regions of TCR beta were amplified from RNA transcripts. During a first-round RT-PCR of the TCR CDR3, the HTBI primer set was used. TCRdb recomputed calls from the multiplex PCR reads with MiXCR, one row per CDR3 protein. The data hold about 640,000 distinct CDR3 sequences, with 45% observed a single time. The sample consisted of peripheral blood or thyroid tissue (not recorded which). The receptor source for this set is an adult man with Graves' disease, either hyperthyroidism or ophthalmopathy (not recorded which).

Only a few counts were recorded for this clonotype. The chain has TRBV12-3 or TRBV12-4 and TRBJ2-2; D is undetermined. Trimming pared 4 bases from V and 0 bases from J, leaving 3 bases between. CDR3 length: 13 amino acids. For the CDR3, the DNA is TGTGCCAGCAGTTCGACGAACACCGGGGAGCTGTTTTTT. The encoded protein is CASSSTNTGELFF.

This rearrangement joins TRBV9 to TRBJ2-7, with D hard to call. Per the germline V gene, CDR1 is SGDLS and CDR2 is YYNGEE. With 0 bases removed from V and 0 bases from J, the gap between germline ends came to 4 bases. The CDR3 runs 13 residues. The CDR3 loop reads CASSVGISYEQYF. CDR3 nucleotide sequence: TGTGCCAGCAGCGTAGGCATCTCCTACGAGCAGTACTTC.

The rearrangement links TRBV13 to TRBJ1-4; D remains unclear. Germline V lookup: CDR1 PRHDT, CDR2 FYEKMQ (reference sequence). Trimming pared 6 bases from V and 7 bases from J, leaving 9 bases between. CDR3 length: 12 residues. The CDR3 here is CASSYASEKLFF. The CDR3 DNA sequence: TGTGCCAGCAGTTACGCGAGTGAAAAACTGTTTTTT.

This chain uses TRBV2 with TRBJ1-2; D might be TRBD1 (6 bases). The CDR3 is 15 residues long. Per germline, CDR1 SNHLY and CDR2 FYNNEI. V was shortened by 6 bases and J by 4 bases, with 18 bases between the two germline ends. In DNA form, the CDR3 reads TGTGCCAGCAGCCAAGGGGGGGGGCTCGGCTATGGCTACACCTTC. As protein: CASSQGGGLGYGYTF.

The J gene is TRBJ2-5, the V gene TRBV7-9, with D uncertain. Germline V gives CDR1 SEHNR, CDR2 FQNEAQ (reference sequence). CDR3 length: 13 residues. The V gene lost 3 bases and the J gene lost 4 bases, with 9 bases spanning the gap. The CDR3 region is CASSFGAGETQYF. In DNA, the CDR3 is TGTGCCAGCAGCTTCGGAGCAGGAGAGACCCAGTACTTC.

This clonotype was observed a few times. This chain connects TRBV5-4 to TRBJ2-2; no definite D call. Trimming shortened V by 6 bases and J by 4 bases, and 1 base separated the two germline ends. This CDR3 has 10 amino acids. Germline CDR1 and CDR2: SGHNT and YYREEE (reference sequence). CDR3 nucleotides: TGTGCCAGCACCACCGGGGAGCTGTTTTTT. Its translation is CASTTGELFF. The full variable domain, rest sourced from reference TRBV5-4 and TRBJ2-2, is ETGVTQSPTHLIKTRGQQVTLRCSSQSGHNTVSWYQQALGQGPQFIFQYYREEENGRGNFPPRFSGLQFPNYSSELNVNALELDDSALYLCASTTGELFFGEGSRLTVL.

The V and J genes are TRBV9 and TRBJ1-4, with 9 bases matching TRBD1. Germline V CDR1 and CDR2: SGDLS, YYNGEE. This CDR3 region has 15 residues. After removal of 4 bases from V and 5 bases from J, the junction contained 6 bases not matched to a gene. CDR3 DNA: TGTGCCAGCAGCCTACCGGGACAGGGAAATGAAAAACTGTTTTTT. Translated, it gives CASSLPGQGNEKLFF.

The gene calls are TRBV7-9 and TRBJ1-2, with 8 bases aligning to TRBD1. After removal of 7 bases from V and 1 base from J, the junction contained 8 bases not matched to a gene. The germline V gene encodes CDR1 SEHNR and CDR2 FQNEAQ (reference sequence). This CDR3 contains 15 residues. CDR3 protein: CASTRGQGNNYGYTF. As DNA, the CDR3 is TGTGCCAGCACCCGCGGACAGGGTAATAACTATGGCTACACCTTC.

A few counts support this clonotype. The chain links TRBV4-1 to TRBJ2-7; tentatively, D is TRBD2 (6 bases). Trimming removed 1 base at V and 2 bases at J, with 9 bases between. The CDR3 is 14 residues long. Germline V gene lookup returns CDR1 MGHRA and CDR2 YSYEKL. The CDR3 nucleotides read TGCGCCAGCAGCCAAGGGGGGAGGCCCTACGAGCAGTACTTC. Encoded protein: CASSQGGRPYEQYF.

The genes are TRBV7-8 and TRBJ2-7; 10 bases match TRBD1. The V gene end was trimmed by 6 bases and the J gene end by 7 bases; junction bases not matched to a gene: 9. Germline CDR1 and CDR2: SGHVS and FQNEAQ. CDR3 length: 14 amino acids. The CDR3 loop is CASSASDRGREQYF. The DNA for the CDR3 is TGTGCCAGCAGTGCCTCTGACAGGGGGCGTGAGCAGTACTTC.

The V gene is TRBV2, the J gene TRBJ1-2, with TRBD1 identical over 12 bases. Germline V lookup: CDR1 SNHLY, CDR2 FYNNEI. V gave up 5 bases and J gave up 7 bases; unmatched junction bases: 11. CDR3 length equals 16 residues. The CDR3, as DNA: TGTGCCAGCAGTACTTTGGGACAGGGGGCGATTGCTGGCTACACCTTC. Its protein product is CASSTLGQGAIAGYTF.

This sequence joins TRBV11-1 and TRBJ1-1; weak D call: TRBD1 (5 bases). V lost 7 bases, J lost 5 bases, and 14 bases lay in between. CDR3 length: 13 residues. Per germline, CDR1 SGHAT and CDR2 FQDESV (reference sequence). This CDR3 is CASTQPGVTEAFF. The CDR3 DNA reads TGTGCCAGCACCCAACCGGGGGTTACTGAAGCTTTCTTT.

This clonotype was detected ten times or more. CDR3 bases: TGTGCCACCAGTGATTCGAACGAGGGGATATTGGCTTTCTTT. It translates to CATSDSNEGILAFF. V is TRBV24-1 and J is TRBJ1-1; D is perhaps TRBD1 (5 bases). CDR3 length equals 14 residues. Trimming pared 2 bases from V and 11 bases from J, leaving 17 bases between. Germline assignment: CDR1 KGHDR and CDR2 SFDVKD.

The CDR3 sequence is CATSTGQGGQPQHF. The CDR3 nucleotides read TGTGCCACCAGTACTGGACAGGGTGGCCAGCCCCAGCATTTT. The chain couples TRBV24-1 to TRBJ1-5, with TRBD1 identical over 8 bases. Per the germline V gene, CDR1 is KGHDR and CDR2 is SFDVKD. This CDR3 is built from 14 residues. V lost 6 bases to trimming and J lost 7 bases; unmatched junction nucleotides: 7.

The chain links TRBV29-1 to TRBJ2-5, with 7 bases fitting TRBD1. V lost 4 bases to trimming and J lost 1 base; unmatched junction nucleotides: 3. This CDR3 is built from 13 residues. Germline CDR1 and CDR2: SQVTM and ANQGSEA. The CDR3: CSVAGTAQETQYF. CDR3 in DNA: TGCAGCGTTGCTGGGACAGCCCAAGAGACCCAGTACTTC.

This clonotype was seen a handful of times. The chain combines TRBV19 with TRBJ1-5; D possibly corresponds to TRBD1 (6 bases). In germline, CDR1 is LNHDA, CDR2 SQIVND (reference sequence). The V end lost 3 bases, the J end lost 4 bases, and 10 bases lay between the germline ends. The CDR3 consists of 14 residues. CDR3: CASSIQGLNQPQHF. The CDR3, as DNA: TGTGCCAGTAGTATCCAGGGGTTGAATCAGCCCCAGCATTTT.

CDR3: CASSEPYRVGEQYF. The CDR3 DNA sequence: TGTGCCAGCAGTGAACCTTACAGGGTTGGCGAGCAGTACTTC. The rearrangement joins TRBV6-6 to TRBJ2-7; D might be TRBD1 (6 bases). This CDR3 is built from 14 residues. CDR1 is MNHNY and CDR2 is SVGAGI in the germline V gene (reference sequence). Trimming cost V 5 bases and J 6 bases, with 17 bases left between them.

Ten or more counts support this clonotype. J is TRBJ1-6 and V is TRBV7-3; TRBD1 agrees at 12 bases. Germline CDR1 reads SGHTA; CDR2 reads FQGTGA. J gave up 10 bases and V 1 base, and 2 bases lay outside the gene matches. CDR3 length equals 15 residues. The CDR3 protein is CASSLRDRGRSPLHF. CDR3 nucleotide sequence: TGTGCCAGCAGCTTAAGGGACAGGGGGCGATCACCCCTCCACTTT.

This clonotype was observed many times. J is TRBJ1-1 and V is TRBV2; the D is unclear. The germline V gene has CDR1 SNHLY and CDR2 FYNNEI. The CDR3 is 13 amino acids. V shed 5 bases and J shed 5 bases, with 12 bases lying between them. The CDR3 DNA sequence: TGTGCCAGCAGTCACGGACGGGAAACTGAAGCTTTCTTT. This codes for CASSHGRETEAFF.

This clonotype came up many times. V gene TRBV19 combines with J gene TRBJ1-1; perhaps TRBD1 as D (6 bases). Germline loops: CDR1 LNHDA, CDR2 SQIVND (reference sequence). V lost 3 bases to trimming and J lost 2 bases, with 10 bases between them. The CDR3 loop spans 14 amino acids. DNA for the CDR3: TGTGCCAGTAGTATTGGACAGTTAAACACTGAAGCTTTCTTT. Amino acid sequence: CASSIGQLNTEAFF. The variable domain in full, completed from reference TRBV19 and TRBJ1-1, reads DGGITQSPKYLFRKEGQNVTLSCEQNLNHDAMYWYRQDPGQGLRLIYYSQIVNDFQKGDIAEGYSVSREKKESFPLTVTSAQKNPTAFYLCASSIGQLNTEAFFGQGTRLTVV.

On this clonotype: The germline gene is not matched at one end of the junction; a read error may be the cause. This chain connects TRBV5-1 to TRBJ1-1; the match to TRBD1 covers 9 bases. Germline loops: CDR1 SGHRS, CDR2 YFSETQ. This CDR3 is built from 15 residues. Here the CDR3 DNA reads TGTGCCAGCAGCTTCCGGGACAGGGCGAACACTGAAGCTTTCTTT. Translated, it gives CASSFRDRANTEAFF.

Regarding this clonotype: A read error may produce the germline difference seen at one junction end. This chain links TRBV20-1 with TRBJ1-2; tentative D call: TRBD1 (5 bases). CDR1 is DFQATT and CDR2 is SNEGSKA in the germline V gene (reference sequence). CDR3 size: 12 residues. The CDR3: CSASEGRHGYAF. DNA of the CDR3: TGCAGTGCTAGTGAGGGACGGCATGGCTACGCCTTC.

The J gene is TRBJ2-5, the V gene TRBV7-9; 8 bases align to TRBD2. CDR3 size: 12 residues. The V gene's germline CDR1 is SEHNR and CDR2 FQNEAQ (reference sequence). The V segment lost 8 bases and the J segment 5 bases; nucleotides outside the gene matches: 4. CDR3 coding DNA: TGTGCCAGCGCGGGAGGAACTGAGACCCAGTACTTC. Amino acids: CASAGGTETQYF. The full variable domain, its missing parts supplied by reference TRBV7-9 and TRBJ2-5, is DTGVSQNPRHKITKRGQNVTFRCDPISEHNRLYWYRQTLGQGPEFLTYFQNEAQLEKSRLLSDRFSAERPKGSFSTLEIQRTEQGDSAMYLCASAGGTETQYFGPGTRLLVL.

The chain links TRBV20-1 to TRBJ2-5; TRBD2 matches 9 bases. CDR1 and CDR2 from the germline V gene are DFQATT and SNEGSKA (reference sequence). The CDR3 consists of 15 residues. With V trimmed by 3 bases and J by 3 bases, 8 bases remained unmatched. CDR3 nucleotides: TGCAGTGCTAGTTCCCTAGCGGGACTAGAAGAGACCCAGTACTTC. This encodes CSASSLAGLEETQYF.

The chain has TRBV15 and TRBJ2-6; D is tentatively TRBD1 or TRBD2 (6 bases each). Germline V gives CDR1 LNHNV, CDR2 YYDKDF (reference sequence). Trimming cost V 3 bases and J 0 bases, with 18 bases left between them. The CDR3 is 19 amino acids. In DNA form, the CDR3 reads TGTGCCACCAGCAGCCCCCCTCGGGGGCCCGGCTCTGGGGCCAACGTCCTGACTTTC. It translates to CATSSPPRGPGSGANVLTF.

This chain uses TRBV2 with TRBJ2-7; TRBD2 matches at 9 bases. The V gene's germline CDR1 is SNHLY and CDR2 FYNNEI. V trimming: 2 bases; J trimming: 5 bases; junction bases outside the gene matches: 7. The CDR3 spans 15 residues. This chain's CDR3 is CASSEWAGGPDEQYF. The CDR3 DNA sequence: TGTGCCAGCAGTGAATGGGCGGGAGGGCCTGACGAGCAGTACTTC.

This clonotype has a count of ten or more. The CDR3 nucleotides read TGTGCCAGCAGTGAATCACGGAGCCAAGAGACCCAGTACTTC. Its translation is CASSESRSQETQYF. The chain employs TRBV2 and TRBJ2-5; D is ambiguous. Trimming shortened V by 2 bases and J by 1 base, and 8 bases separated the two germline ends. The CDR3 extends over 14 amino acids. Germline assignment: CDR1 SNHLY and CDR2 FYNNEI.

In this sample, this clonotype turned up a few times. The chain couples TRBV5-1 to TRBJ1-2; 9 bases align to TRBD1. Germline-derived CDR1 and CDR2 are SGHRS and YFSETQ. Trimming took 4 bases from V and 4 from J; bases not matched to a gene: 5. This CDR3 comprises 14 residues. CDR3 protein: CASSTRDRAYGYTF. CDR3 DNA sequence: TGCGCCAGCAGCACCCGGGACAGGGCCTATGGCTACACCTTC.

The chain joins TRBV10-3 to TRBJ2-7; possibly TRBD2 for D (6 bases). The CDR3 is 12 residues long. Germline V gives CDR1 ENHRY, CDR2 SYGVKD. The CDR3 spells CAHPGGEFEQYF. The CDR3 DNA reads as TGTGCACACCCAGGAGGGGAGTTCGAGCAGTACTTC.